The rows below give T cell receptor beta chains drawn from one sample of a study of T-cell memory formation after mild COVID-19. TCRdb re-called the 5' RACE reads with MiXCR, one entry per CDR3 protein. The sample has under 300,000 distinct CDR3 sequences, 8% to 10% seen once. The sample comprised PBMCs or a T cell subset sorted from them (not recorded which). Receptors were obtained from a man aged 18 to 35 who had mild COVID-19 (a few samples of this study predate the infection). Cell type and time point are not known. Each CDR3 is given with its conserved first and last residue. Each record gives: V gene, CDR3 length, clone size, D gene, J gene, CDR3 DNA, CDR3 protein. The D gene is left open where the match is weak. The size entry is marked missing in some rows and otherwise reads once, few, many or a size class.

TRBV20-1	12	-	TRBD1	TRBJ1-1	TGCAGTGCTGACAGGGTTAACACTGAAGCTTTCTTT	CSADRVNTEAFF
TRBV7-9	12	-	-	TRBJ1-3	TGTGCCAGCACCTCCACTGGAAACACCATATATTTT	CASTSTGNTIYF
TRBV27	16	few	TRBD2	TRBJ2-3	TGTGCCAGCAGACTAGCGGTTCTAGCGAGCACAGATACGCAGTATTTT	CASRLAVLASTDTQYF
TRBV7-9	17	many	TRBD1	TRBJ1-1	TGTGCCAGCAGCCCCCGGACAGGGGTGCTCATGAACACTGAAGCTTTCTTT	CASSPRTGVLMNTEAFF
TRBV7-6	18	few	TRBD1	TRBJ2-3	TGTGCCAGCAGCCCCAGCAGCAGAACAGGGGCTCGCACAGATACGCAGTATTTT	CASSPSSRTGARTDTQYF
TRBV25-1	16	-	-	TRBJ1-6	TGTGCCAGCAGTATGAATAGGGCAGGGATGGGATCACCCCTCCACTTT	CASSMNRAGMGSPLHF
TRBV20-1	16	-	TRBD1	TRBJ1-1	TGCAGTGCTAGAGCGGGACAGGCAAATATTAACACTGAAGCTTTCTTT	CSARAGQANINTEAFF
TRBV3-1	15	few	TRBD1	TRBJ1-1	TGTGCCAGCAAGCGTACGGGACAGGGAAACACTGAAGCTTTCTTT	CASKRTGQGNTEAFF
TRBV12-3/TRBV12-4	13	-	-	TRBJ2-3	TGTGCCAGCAGTCACAGGAGCACAGATACGCAGTATTTT	CASSHRSTDTQYF
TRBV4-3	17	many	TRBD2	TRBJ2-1	TGCGCCAGCAGCCAAGCAATCTCCAGCGGGGGTTCCCATGAGCAGTTCTTC	CASSQAISSGGSHEQFF
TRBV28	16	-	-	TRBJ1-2	TGTGCCAGCAGTACCAGGGGCCTGATTTCTAACTATGGCTACACCTTC	CASSTRGLISNYGYTF
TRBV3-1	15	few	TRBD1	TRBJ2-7	TGTGCCAGCAGCCTGGACAGGGGGGAGCCCTACGAGCAGTACTTC	CASSLDRGEPYEQYF
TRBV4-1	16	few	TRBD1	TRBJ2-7	TGCGCCAGCAGCCTTCGCCGGGACAGGTTTTCCTACGAGCAGTACTTC	CASSLRRDRFSYEQYF
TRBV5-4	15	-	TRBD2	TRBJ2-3	TGTGCCAGCAGCCTAGCGGGGGGTGTATCAGATACGCAGTATTTT	CASSLAGGVSDTQYF
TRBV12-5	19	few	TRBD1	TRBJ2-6	TGTGCTAGTGGTTTCTTGACAGGGGACAGACCCTCTGGGGCCAACGTCCTGACTTTC	CASGFLTGDRPSGANVLTF
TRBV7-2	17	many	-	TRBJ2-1	TGTGCCAGCAGCTTAAGTTTTAGCGGAAGCTCCTACAATGAGCAGTTCTTC	CASSLSFSGSSYNEQFF
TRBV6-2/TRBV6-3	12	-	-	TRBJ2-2	TGTGCCAGCCGACGGGGCCGGAGGGAGCTGTTTTTT	CASRRGRRELFF
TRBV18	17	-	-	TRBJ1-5	TGTGCCAGCTCAGCAAGGCCAGGGCAGCTTCTCAATCAGCCCCAGCATTTT	CASSARPGQLLNQPQHF